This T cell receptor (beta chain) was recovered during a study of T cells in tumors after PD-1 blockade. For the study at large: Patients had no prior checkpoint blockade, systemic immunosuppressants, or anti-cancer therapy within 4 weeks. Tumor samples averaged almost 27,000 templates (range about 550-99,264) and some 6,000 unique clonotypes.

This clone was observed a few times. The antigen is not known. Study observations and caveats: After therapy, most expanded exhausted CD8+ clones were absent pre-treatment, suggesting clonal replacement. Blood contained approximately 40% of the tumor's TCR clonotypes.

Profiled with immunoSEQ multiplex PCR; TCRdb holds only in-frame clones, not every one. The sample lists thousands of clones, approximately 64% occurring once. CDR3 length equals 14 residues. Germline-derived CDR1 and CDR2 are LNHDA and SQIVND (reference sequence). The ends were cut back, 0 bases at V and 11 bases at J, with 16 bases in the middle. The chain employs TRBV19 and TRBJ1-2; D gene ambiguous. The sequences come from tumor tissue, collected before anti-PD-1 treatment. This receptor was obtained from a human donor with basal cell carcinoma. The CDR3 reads CASSIDQNSRPYTF. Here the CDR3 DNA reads TGTGCCAGTAGTATAGATCAGAATTCGAGACCATACACCTTC.